Sequencing of this T cell receptor (beta chain) was carried out in a study of identical twins. TCRdb itself ran the 5' RACE reads through MiXCR, one entry per CDR3 protein. The sample holds 500,000 to 650,000 distinct CDR3 sequences; 7.1% are singletons and the top ten take roughly 1.6%. In this sample, this clonotype turned up a few times. CDR3 length: 12 amino acids. Trimming left V 7 bases short and J 7 bases short, with 12 bases between. Per the germline V gene, CDR1 is SEHNR and CDR2 is FQNEAQ (reference sequence). This sample was also put to use in a study of yellow fever vaccine responses in identical twins.

This rearrangement joins TRBV7-9 to TRBJ2-3; D remains unclear. The sequencing sample was made of PBMCs. The clonotype originates from a woman aged 18 to 35 in good health. The DNA for the CDR3 is TGTGCCAGCACCCCGGGTCACTATACGCAGTATTTT. It codes for CASTPGHYTQYF. Full variable domain (rest looked up from reference TRBV7-9 and TRBJ2-3): DTGVSQNPRHKITKRGQNVTFRCDPISEHNRLYWYRQTLGQGPEFLTYFQNEAQLEKSRLLSDRFSAERPKGSFSTLEIQRTEQGDSAMYLCASTPGHYTQYFGPGTRLTVL.